This T cell receptor beta chain was obtained from a study of T-cell memory formation after mild COVID-19. TCRdb called the 5' RACE reads again in MiXCR, with one record for every CDR3 protein. The sample comprises about 340,000 distinct CDR3 sequences, 20% to 25% of which are singletons, and around 20% rests with the top ten. The V gene lost 1 base and the J gene lost 4 bases, with 10 bases spanning the gap. The germline gives CDR1 SGHTA, CDR2 FQGNSA. CDR3 length equals 14 residues. J is TRBJ1-2 and V is TRBV7-2; D is possibly TRBD1 (5 bases). The clonotype comes from a man aged 18-30 years who had mild COVID-19 (a few samples of this study predate the infection). Cell type and time point are not known. The specimen sequenced was PBMCs or a T cell subset sorted from them (not recorded which). CDR3 region: CASSLVGQSYGYTF. The CDR3 nucleotides are TGTGCCAGCAGCTTAGTGGGGCAGAGCTATGGCTACACCTTC.